This entry lists 15 T cell receptor beta chains sequenced from one sample in a study of cytomegalovirus exposure and HLA in healthy donors. The PCR was carried out with 60 Vbeta primers and 13 Jbeta primers. Profiling relied on immunoSEQ multiplex PCR, and the TCRdb table lists in-frame clones only, not all of them. This table lists some 130,000 clones. The sequencing sample was made of PBMCs. Receptors were obtained from a woman in her thirties or forties in good health and CMV-seronegative.

V and J are TRBV28 and TRBJ1-5; D is undetermined. This CDR3 spans 15 amino acids. V lost 6 bases, J lost 1 base, and 13 bases lay in between. Germline CDR1 is MDHEN and CDR2 is SYDVKM. The CDR3 DNA follows: TGTGCCAGCAGCAGGTTTGTCGGAAGCAATCAGCCCCAGCATTTT. Its translation: CASSRFVGSNQPQHF. The whole variable domain, filled in from reference TRBV28 and TRBJ1-5, reads DVKVTQSSRYLVKRTGEKVFLECVQDMDHENMFWYRQDPGLGLRLIYFSYDVKMKEKGDIPEGYSVSREKKERFSLILESASTNQTSMYLCASSRFVGSNQPQHFGDGTRLSIL.

This chain links TRBV5-1 with TRBJ2-6; weak D call: TRBD2 (6 bases). The CDR3 totals 16 residues. V shed 4 bases and J shed 0 bases, with 11 bases lying between them. Germline values: CDR1 SGHRS, CDR2 YFSETQ. The CDR3 DNA sequence: TGCGCCAGCAGCGGAGGGGATCTCTCTGGGGCCAACGTCCTGACTTTC. Translating gives CASSGGDLSGANVLTF.

This chain connects TRBV4-1 to TRBJ1-3, with D tentatively TRBD1 (5 bases). Germline V gene data show CDR1 as MGHRA and CDR2 as YSYEKL. This CDR3 has 19 amino acids. Trimming cost V 4 bases and J 0 bases, with 22 bases left between them. The CDR3 is CASSRPGRKLGSSGNTIYF. CDR3 DNA sequence: TGCGCCAGCAGCCGTCCGGGACGGAAGCTCGGGAGCTCTGGAAACACCATATATTTT.

This chain joins TRBV7-2 and TRBJ2-7, with D unclear. With 5 bases removed from V and 6 bases from J, the gap between germline ends came to 8 bases. CDR3 length: 11 amino acids. Germline values: CDR1 SGHTA, CDR2 FQGNSA. CDR3 bases: TGTGCCAGCAGCCCCGCGGCCGAGCAGTACTTC. As protein: CASSPAAEQYF.

This chain links TRBV9 with TRBJ2-3; D uncertain. Germline loops: CDR1 SGDLS, CDR2 YYNGEE. The V and J ends lost 3 bases and 2 bases respectively, with 16 bases between them. This CDR3 contains 16 residues. Here the CDR3 reads CASSDPSDSLTDTQYF. The CDR3 bases are TGTGCCAGCAGCGACCCCAGCGATTCCCTCACAGATACGCAGTATTTT.

The chain uses TRBV10-3 and TRBJ1-1, with D possibly TRBD1 on 6 matching bases. The CDR3 spans 12 residues. Per germline, CDR1 ENHRY and CDR2 SYGVKD. V gave up 7 bases and J gave up 4 bases, with 10 bases separating them. The CDR3 protein is CAIKGDGTEAFF. CDR3 in DNA: TGTGCCATCAAGGGGGATGGCACTGAAGCTTTCTTT.

The chain uses TRBV11-3 and TRBJ2-2; maybe TRBD1 (5 bases). Trimming stripped 5 bases from V and 4 bases from J, with 11 bases between. Germline V gives CDR1 SGHNT, CDR2 YENEEA. The CDR3 covers 14 residues. The CDR3 nucleotides read TGTGCCAGCAGCGTCGACAGAAGCACCGGGGAGCTGTTTTTT. As protein: CASSVDRSTGELFF.

The V gene is TRBV5-6, the J gene TRBJ2-4; TRBD2 agrees at 7 bases. In germline, CDR1 is SGHDT, CDR2 YYEEEE. With V trimmed by 0 bases and J by 6 bases, 3 bases remained unmatched. CDR3 length: 14 amino acids. The CDR3 DNA follows: TGTGCCAGCAGCTTGGAGCGGGGAATAAACATTCAGTACTTC. Its protein is CASSLERGINIQYF.

V and J are TRBV5-1 and TRBJ2-2, with D possibly being TRBD1 (6 bases). The CDR3 extends over 14 amino acids. Germline CDR1 SGHRS, CDR2 YFSETQ. The ends were cut back, 0 bases at V and 7 bases at J, with 10 bases in the middle. CDR3 region: CASSLDRAGGELFF. CDR3 nucleotides: TGCGCCAGCAGCTTGGACAGGGCGGGCGGGGAGCTGTTTTTT. Looking up the rest from reference TRBV5-1 and TRBJ2-2 gives the full variable domain: KAGVTQTPRYLIKTRGQQVTLSCSPISGHRSVSWYQQTPGQGLQFLFEYFSETQRNKGNFPGRFSGRQFSNSRSEMNVSTLELGDSALYLCASSLDRAGGELFFGEGSRLTVL.

V and J are TRBV5-1 and TRBJ1-1; TRBD1 agrees at 11 bases. The CDR3 spans 15 residues. V lost 4 bases to trimming and J lost 4 bases; unmatched junction nucleotides: 6. Germline lookup yields CDR1 SGHRS and CDR2 YFSETQ. The CDR3 sequence: CASSPRTGGGTEAFF. As DNA, the CDR3 is TGCGCCAGCAGCCCGCGGACAGGGGGCGGCACTGAAGCTTTCTTT. The full variable domain, its missing parts supplied by reference TRBV5-1 and TRBJ1-1, is KAGVTQTPRYLIKTRGQQVTLSCSPISGHRSVSWYQQTPGQGLQFLFEYFSETQRNKGNFPGRFSGRQFSNSRSEMNVSTLELGDSALYLCASSPRTGGGTEAFFGQGTRLTVV.

The V call is TRBV4-1, the J call TRBJ2-4, with D uncertain. Germline lookup yields CDR1 MGHRA and CDR2 YSYEKL. Trimming cost V 1 base and J 2 bases, with 12 bases left between them. CDR3 length: 16 residues. The CDR3 nucleotides read TGCGCCAGCAGCCAAGTTACCACTTCCTCCAAAAACATTCAGTACTTC. Its protein product is CASSQVTTSSKNIQYF.

This chain connects TRBV5-6 to TRBJ1-3; unclear D gene. The CDR3 spans 15 residues. CDR1 is SGHDT and CDR2 is YYEEEE in the germline V gene. V lost 2 bases and J lost 0, with 9 bases in between. The CDR3 nucleotides read TGTGCCAGCAGCTTCGACCCTAGCTCTGGAAACACCATATATTTT. Translating it yields CASSFDPSSGNTIYF.

J is TRBJ2-3 and V is TRBV5-6; D might be TRBD2 (6 bases). V lost 6 bases and J 3 bases, leaving 14 bases between the germline ends. The CDR3 covers 14 residues. Germline values: CDR1 SGHDT, CDR2 YYEEEE. CDR3 residues: CASTHGGATDTQYF. CDR3 nucleotides: TGTGCCAGCACCCACGGAGGGGCGACAGATACGCAGTATTTT.

CDR3 protein: CASSDRVEGEAFF. For the CDR3, the DNA is TGCGCCAGCAGCGACAGGGTTGAGGGGGAAGCTTTCTTT. V and J are TRBV5-1 and TRBJ1-1; the match to TRBD1 covers 7 bases. V gave up 4 bases and J gave up 8 bases; unmatched junction bases: 8. The CDR3 is 13 residues long. Germline V gene data show CDR1 as SGHRS and CDR2 as YFSETQ.

The chain has TRBV6-5 and TRBJ2-7; a possible D gene is TRBD1 (5 bases). This CDR3 has 14 residues. V lost 6 bases and J lost 6, with 18 bases in between. Germline CDR1 and CDR2: MNHEY and SVGAGI. CDR3 coding DNA: TGTGCCAGCAGATCCCAGGGTGGAGTGGGCGAGCAGTACGTC. This codes for CASRSQGGVGEQYV.